Shown below are 11 T cell receptor beta chains from a single sample sequenced in a study of cytomegalovirus exposure and HLA in healthy donors. This PCR relied on a set of 60 Vbeta primers and 13 Jbeta primers. TCRdb keeps only in-frame clones here, not all; method: immunoSEQ multiplex PCR. The sample lists roughly 230,000 clones; 85% to 95% were seen once. The material sequenced was PBMCs. All receptors derive from a girl aged 2 to 9 in good health and CMV-seronegative.

The chain recombines TRBV2 with TRBJ2-2; TRBD1 matches 7 bases. V dropped 3 bases and J dropped 1; count of bases not matched to a gene: 8. Germline V gene lookup returns CDR1 SNHLY and CDR2 FYNNEI. The CDR3 extends over 17 amino acids. CDR3 nucleotides: TGTGCCAGCAGTGATTTCGCCCGGACAGGGAACACCGGGGAGCTGTTTTTT. Amino acids: CASSDFARTGNTGELFF.

This sequence joins TRBV5-6 and TRBJ2-1, with D unclear. V was cut by 3 bases and J by 7 bases, with 2 bases left in between. The CDR3 has 10 residues. The germline V gene has CDR1 SGHDT and CDR2 YYEEEE. CDR3 in amino acids: CASSSNEQFF. The DNA of the CDR3 is TGTGCCAGCAGCTCGAATGAGCAGTTCTTC.

The chain combines TRBV5-1 with TRBJ2-5; 10 bases agree with TRBD1. The tail of the sequence fits TRBJ2-7 better, so the J call may be wrong. Germline V gene lookup returns CDR1 SGHRS and CDR2 YFSETQ. CDR3 length: 15 residues. This chain's CDR3 is CASSYGTGAQYEQYF. Written as DNA, the CDR3 is TGCGCCAGCAGCTACGGGACAGGGGCGCAATACGAGCAGTACTTC.

The chain carries TRBV27 and TRBJ2-7, with TRBD2 identical over 8 bases. This CDR3 has 15 amino acids. The germline CDR1 and CDR2 sequences are MNHEY and SMNVEV (reference sequence). The V and J ends lost 2 bases and 3 bases, in that order; junction bases with no gene match: 6. The CDR3 region has the DNA TGTGCCAGCAGTTTAAGGGCGGGGGGCCTCTACGAGCAGTACTTC. As protein: CASSLRAGGLYEQYF.

V usage is TRBV6-5 and J usage is TRBJ2-1, with D possibly being TRBD2 (5 bases). The CDR3 is 14 amino acids. V lost 10 bases and J lost 8, with 21 bases in between. CDR1 is MNHEY, CDR2 SVGAGI, per germline. In nucleotides, the CDR3 is TGTGCCACCCGGACGGGCGGGCCCTCCCATGAGCAGTTCTTC. Translation gives CATRTGGPSHEQFF.

The chain links TRBV5-1 to TRBJ2-2, with 10 bases identical to TRBD1. Trimming took 3 bases from V and 3 from J; bases not matched to a gene: 2. Germline V lookup: CDR1 SGHRS, CDR2 YFSETQ. The CDR3 totals 15 residues. CDR3 coding DNA: TGCGCCAGCAGCTCAGGGACAGGGGACACCGGGGAGCTGTTTTTT. It specifies CASSSGTGDTGELFF. Supplemented by reference TRBV5-1 and TRBJ2-2, the full variable domain reads KAGVTQTPRYLIKTRGQQVTLSCSPISGHRSVSWYQQTPGQGLQFLFEYFSETQRNKGNFPGRFSGRQFSNSRSEMNVSTLELGDSALYLCASSSGTGDTGELFFGEGSRLTVL.

The chain has TRBV28 and TRBJ2-7, with 8 nucleotides matching TRBD1. Germline CDR1 MDHEN, CDR2 SYDVKM. CDR3 length equals 13 residues. J lost 2 bases, V lost 6 bases, and 3 bases had no gene match. The CDR3 sequence: CASRGTGTYEQYF. The CDR3 region has the DNA TGTGCCAGCAGGGGGACAGGAACCTACGAGCAGTACTTC.

The CDR3 nucleotides read TGTGCCAGCAGTGACCTGACAGGGGTGGGAACTGAAGCTTTCTTT. Amino acids: CASSDLTGVGTEAFF. The chain couples TRBV6-4 to TRBJ1-1; 8 positions agree with TRBD1. The V gene end was trimmed by 2 bases and the J gene end by 5 bases; junction bases not matched to a gene: 7. The CDR3 is made up of 15 amino acids. Germline loops: CDR1 MRHNA, CDR2 SNTAGT.

J is TRBJ2-5 and V is TRBV6-1; 12 bases agree with TRBD1. Gene TRBJ2-7 matches the end of the DNA better, so the J call may be wrong. CDR1 is MNHNS and CDR2 is SASEGT in the germline V gene. The CDR3 contains 13 residues. This CDR3 is CASTGTGGAEQYF. For the CDR3, the DNA is TGTGCCAGCACGGGGACAGGGGGCGCCGAGCAGTACTTC.

This sequence joins TRBV5-1 and TRBJ2-7; D is perhaps TRBD2 (5 bases). V was cut by 2 bases and J by 1 base, with 7 bases left in between. The CDR3 totals 13 residues. Germline V gives CDR1 SGHRS, CDR2 YFSETQ. The CDR3 sequence: CASSFRGSYEQYF. Written as DNA, the CDR3 is TGCGCCAGCAGCTTCCGGGGTTCCTACGAGCAGTACTTC.

This chain connects TRBV5-4 to TRBJ2-7; the match to TRBD1 covers 7 bases. CDR1 SGHNT and CDR2 YYREEE come from the germline V gene (reference sequence). J lost 0 bases, V lost 4 bases, and 10 bases had no gene match. The CDR3 spans 16 residues. CDR3 sequence reads: CASSDRDRLSSYEQYF. CDR3 DNA sequence: TGTGCCAGCAGCGACCGGGACAGATTAAGCTCCTACGAGCAGTACTTC. The full variable domain, completed using reference TRBV5-4 and TRBJ2-7, is ETGVTQSPTHLIKTRGQQVTLRCSSQSGHNTVSWYQQALGQGPQFIFQYYREEENGRGNFPPRFSGLQFPNYSSELNVNALELDDSALYLCASSDRDRLSSYEQYFGPGTRLTVT.